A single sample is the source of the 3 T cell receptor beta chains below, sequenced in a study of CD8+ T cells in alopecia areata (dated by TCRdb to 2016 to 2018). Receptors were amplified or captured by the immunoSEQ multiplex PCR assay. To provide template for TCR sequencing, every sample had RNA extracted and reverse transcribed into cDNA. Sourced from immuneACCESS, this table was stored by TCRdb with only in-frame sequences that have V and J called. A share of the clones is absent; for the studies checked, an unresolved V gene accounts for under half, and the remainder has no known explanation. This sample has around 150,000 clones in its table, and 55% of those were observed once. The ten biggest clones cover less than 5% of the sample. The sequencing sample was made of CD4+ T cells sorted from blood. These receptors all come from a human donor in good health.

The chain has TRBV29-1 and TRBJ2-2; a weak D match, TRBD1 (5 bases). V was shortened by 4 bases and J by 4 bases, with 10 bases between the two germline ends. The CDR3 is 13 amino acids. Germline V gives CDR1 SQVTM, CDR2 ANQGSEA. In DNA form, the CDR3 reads TGCAGCGTTGGACAGCTAACCACCGGGGAGCTGTTTTTT. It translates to CSVGQLTTGELFF.

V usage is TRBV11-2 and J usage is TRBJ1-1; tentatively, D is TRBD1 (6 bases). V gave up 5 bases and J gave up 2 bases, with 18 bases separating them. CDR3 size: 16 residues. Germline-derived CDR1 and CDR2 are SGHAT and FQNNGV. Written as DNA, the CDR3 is TGTGCCAGCAGCCAACAGTGGAAGGGGGGAAACACTGAAGCTTTCTTT. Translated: CASSQQWKGGNTEAFF.

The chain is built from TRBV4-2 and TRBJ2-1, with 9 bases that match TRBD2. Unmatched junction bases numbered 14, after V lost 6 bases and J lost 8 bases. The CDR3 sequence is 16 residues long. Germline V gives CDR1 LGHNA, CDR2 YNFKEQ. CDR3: CASRALAGLQVDEQFF. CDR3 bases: TGTGCCAGCAGGGCCCTAGCGGGACTCCAGGTAGATGAGCAGTTCTTC.